Here is one T cell receptor beta chain with its context. Specified time point: newly diagnosed GD, antithyroid drugs for less than 3 months. PBMC-derived RNA was used for the TCR library. This sample was included in a study of regulatory T cells in long-lasting Graves disease. On the study more broadly: Antithyroid drugs had been given to newly diagnosed Graves' patients for under 3 months.

Assembly of TCR beta libraries relied on iRepertoire HTBI primers together with Arm-PCR of CDR3 regions. MiXCR was run by TCRdb on the multiplex PCR reads, yielding one entry per CDR3 protein. The sample includes over 300,000 distinct CDR3 sequences, 15% to 17% of them seen just once. This clonotype was obtained from a female donor with Graves disease. This specimen was peripheral blood mononuclear cells (PBMCs), taken at new diagnosis, from a patient treated with antithyroid drugs.

In DNA, the CDR3 is TGTGCTAGTGGTTTGGTACTGGGGGTTCAGCCCCAGCATTTT. Translation: CASGLVLGVQPQHF. The chain links TRBV12-5 to TRBJ1-5; a possible D gene is TRBD1 (5 bases). This CDR3 is 14 amino acids long. Germline values: CDR1 LGHNT, CDR2 FRNRAP. Trimming pared 0 bases from V and 6 bases from J, leaving 9 bases between.